This T cell receptor (beta chain) was sequenced during a study of shared clonotypes between healthy human individuals. Looking at the study overall: Three plates were used per donor for CD4 naive, three for CD4 memory, two for CD8 naive and one for CD8 memory.

Germline lookup yields CDR1 SGHAT and CDR2 FQNNGV. The length of the CDR3 is 14 residues. Trimming removed 0 bases from V and 4 bases from J, with 7 bases in between. TCRdb's table, derived via immunoSEQ multiplex PCR, lists solely in-frame clones and lacks some. The sample contains millions of clones, roughly 96% of which appear only once. The rearrangement links TRBV11-2 to TRBJ1-5; weak D call: TRBD1 (5 bases). Sequencing was done on a sample of naive CD4+ T cells sorted from blood. Documented subset: CD45RA+ positively selected. The source of this sequence is a man aged 18 to 29 in good health. As DNA, the CDR3 is TGTGCCAGCAGCTTAGATAAGGGGAATCAGCCCCAGCATTTT. Translating gives CASSLDKGNQPQHF. The full variable domain, its missing parts supplied by reference TRBV11-2 and TRBJ1-5, is EAGVAQSPRYKIIEKRQSVAFWCNPISGHATLYWYQQILGQGPKLLIQFQNNGVVDDSQLPKDRFSAERLKGVDSTLKIQPAKLEDSAVYLCASSLDKGNQPQHFGDGTRLSIL.